This note documents a single T cell receptor (beta chain) sequence. Antigen unknown. These data are taken from a study of shared clonotypes between healthy human individuals. Study-level information: Three plates each covered CD4 naive and memory; CD8 naive two, CD8 memory one.

Generated by immunoSEQ multiplex PCR, the TCRdb table keeps only in-frame clones and is missing some. The sample has about 1.5 million clones; 95% to 97% are singletons. The CDR3 spans 16 residues. V dropped 4 bases and J dropped 1; count of bases not matched to a gene: 5. The germline CDR1 and CDR2 sequences are KGHSH and LQKENI. The study, taken as a whole, reports: Non-shared clonotypes had lower generation probabilities than those shared by all four donors.

All donors qualified as healthy HIV-negative adults and had experienced no recent acute infections or vaccinations. The chain recombines TRBV18 with TRBJ1-1; 11 bases agree with TRBD1. This receptor was obtained from a man aged 30-40 years in good health. Specimen: naive CD4+ T cells sorted from blood. This sample's subset: CD45RA+ positively selected. The CDR3 region has the DNA TGTGCCAGCTCACTAGGGACAGGGGGGAGGAACACTGAAGCTTTCTTT. This gives the protein CASSLGTGGRNTEAFF.